The 21 T cell receptor beta chains in this list originate from one sample, sequenced in a study of T-cell memory formation after mild COVID-19. TCRdb re-called the 5' RACE reads with MiXCR, one entry per CDR3 protein. The sample lists about 150,000 distinct CDR3 sequences; over 10% were seen once. The sequencing input was PBMCs or a T cell subset sorted from them (not recorded which). All receptors come from a man between 18 and 35 years old who had mild COVID-19 (a few samples of this study predate the infection). Cell type and time point are not known.

This clonotype was detected only a few times. The J gene is TRBJ2-7, the V gene TRBV7-9; D unresolved. V was cut by 5 bases and J by 4 bases, with 9 bases left in between. CDR1 is SEHNR, CDR2 FQNEAQ, per germline (reference sequence). The CDR3 spans 12 residues. The CDR3 bases are TGTGCCAGCAGCCTTACGGTATACGAGCAGTACGTC. It translates to CASSLTVYEQYV.

This clonotype was seen many times. The V call is TRBV5-1, the J call TRBJ2-5, with unresolved D. The V gene lost 6 bases and the J gene lost 7 bases, with 13 bases spanning the gap. The CDR3 is 12 residues long. Per germline, CDR1 SGHRS and CDR2 YFSETQ. CDR3 in DNA: TGCGCCAGCAATGAGGATGGAGCGACCCAGTACTTC. Its protein is CASNEDGATQYF.

The chain is built from TRBV18 and TRBJ1-1; the match to TRBD1 covers 10 bases. CDR1 is KGHSH and CDR2 is LQKENI in the germline V gene. V trimming: 6 bases; J trimming: 7 bases; junction bases outside the gene matches: 11. The CDR3 totals 15 residues. CDR3 DNA sequence: TGTGCCAGCTCTCAAAGGGGGACAGGGGAATATGAAGCTTTCTTT. As protein: CASSQRGTGEYEAFF.

This clonotype was seen more than once but under ten times. This chain links TRBV4-2 with TRBJ2-7, with D unresolved. With 0 bases removed from V and 5 bases from J, the gap between germline ends came to 11 bases. Germline V gene data show CDR1 as LGHNA and CDR2 as YNFKEQ. This CDR3 is built from 14 residues. The CDR3 here is CASSQEVGRNEQYV. The CDR3 bases are TGTGCCAGCAGCCAAGAGGTAGGGCGCAACGAGCAGTACGTC.

This chain joins TRBV6-2 or TRBV6-3 and TRBJ2-5; no firm D call. This CDR3 spans 11 amino acids. Germline CDR1 MNHEY, CDR2 SVGEGT. Trimming stripped 6 bases from V and 5 bases from J, with 7 bases between. This CDR3 reads CASSARETQYF. The DNA for the CDR3 is TGTGCCAGCAGCGCCCGGGAGACCCAGTACTTC.

The chain has TRBV7-9 and TRBJ1-4; the match to TRBD1 covers 7 bases. CDR3 length: 15 residues. Germline V gene lookup returns CDR1 SEHNR and CDR2 FQNEAQ (reference sequence). The V segment lost 5 bases and the J segment 0 bases; nucleotides outside the gene matches: 3. CDR3 in amino acids: CASSGGTATNEKLFF. CDR3 in DNA: TGTGCCAGCAGCGGGGGGACAGCAACTAATGAAAAACTGTTTTTT.

The V gene is TRBV3-1, the J gene TRBJ1-5, with no clear D. V lost 3 bases and J 2 bases, leaving 14 bases between the germline ends. From germline, CDR1 is LGHDT and CDR2 YNNKEL (reference sequence). CDR3 size: 16 residues. The CDR3 region is CASSQTFGGGNQPQHF. DNA of the CDR3: TGTGCCAGCAGCCAGACCTTTGGAGGAGGCAATCAGCCCCAGCATTTT.

The rearrangement joins TRBV7-9 to TRBJ1-6; TRBD1 might be the D (5 bases). V was shortened by 4 bases and J by 13 bases, with 17 bases between the two germline ends. The germline V gene has CDR1 SEHNR and CDR2 FQNEAQ (reference sequence). This CDR3 is 14 amino acids long. The CDR3 here is CASSSEGTWDPLHF. DNA of the CDR3: TGTGCCAGCAGCTCCGAGGGGACGTGGGATCCCCTCCACTTT.

In this sample, this clonotype turned up a few times. The rearrangement uses TRBV3-1 and TRBJ1-2; D unclear. The CDR3 totals 13 residues. V lost 1 base and J 8 bases, leaving 11 bases between the germline ends. The V gene's germline CDR1 is LGHDT and CDR2 YNNKEL (reference sequence). Here the CDR3 DNA reads TGTGCCAGCAGCCAAGGGGCCACCGGGGGCTACACCTTC. Amino acids: CASSQGATGGYTF. The variable domain in full, with the rest retrieved from reference TRBV3-1 and TRBJ1-2, is DTAVSQTPKYLVTQMGNDKSIKCEQNLGHDTMYWYKQDSKKFLKIMFSYNNKELIINETVPNRFSPKSPDKAHLNLHINSLELGDSAVYFCASSQGATGGYTFGSGTRLTVV.

This clonotype showed up just a few times. CDR3 nucleotides: TGTGCCAGCAGCTACGACCTTCCCTCGTACGAGCAGTACGTC. Its translation is CASSYDLPSYEQYV. The genes are TRBV5-5 and TRBJ2-7, with D unresolved. Trimming pared 3 bases from V and 4 bases from J, leaving 14 bases between. The CDR3 covers 14 residues. CDR1 SGHKS and CDR2 YYEKEE come from the germline V gene (reference sequence).

As concerns this clonotype: A much larger clone lies one base from this, so it may be a read error. This chain connects TRBV20-1 to TRBJ2-5, with D maybe TRBD2 (6 bases). This CDR3 region has 15 residues. From germline, CDR1 is DFQATT and CDR2 SNEGSKA (reference sequence). V lost 2 bases and J 7 bases, leaving 20 bases between the germline ends. The CDR3 is CSARSTSSRSGTQYF. The CDR3 DNA is TGCAGTGCTAGATCTACTAGCTCTCGATCTGGGACCCAGTACTTC.

The chain links TRBV19 to TRBJ2-3; D uncertain. The CDR3 totals 13 residues. The V end was cut by 4 bases, the J end by 2 bases, with 7 bases between. Germline-derived CDR1 and CDR2 are LNHDA and SQIVND (reference sequence). CDR3 bases: TGTGCCAGTAGTAGGGTAACCACAGATACGCAGTATTTT. Translating it yields CASSRVTTDTQYF.

The sample holds a few counts of this clonotype. The chain combines TRBV5-1 with TRBJ2-2; D gene unclear. Trimming stripped 0 bases from V and 6 bases from J, with 12 bases between. Germline V gene sequence: CDR1 SGHRS, CDR2 YFSETQ. CDR3 length: 15 residues. This CDR3 is CASSLDQAWSGELFF. The DNA of the CDR3 is TGCGCCAGCAGCTTGGATCAGGCTTGGTCCGGGGAGCTGTTTTTT.

This clonotype was counted between two and nine times. V gene TRBV24-1 combines with J gene TRBJ2-4; 9 nucleotides line up with TRBD1. The CDR3 sequence is 13 residues long. Trimming took 4 bases from V and 13 from J; bases not matched to a gene: 7. Germline V gene data show CDR1 as KGHDR and CDR2 as SFDVKD. CDR3 DNA: TGTGCCACCAGTGACGGGACGGACAGGGGACAGTACTTC. Amino acids: CATSDGTDRGQYF.

This clonotype has a handful of counts. V and J are TRBV20-1 and TRBJ2-7, with D tentatively TRBD1 or TRBD2 (5 bases each). V lost 3 bases and J 6 bases, leaving 12 bases between the germline ends. CDR3 size: 12 residues. Germline V gene lookup returns CDR1 DFQATT and CDR2 SNEGSKA (reference sequence). In nucleotides, the CDR3 is TGCAGTGCTAGCCCTAACGGGGCCGAGCAGTACGTC. Protein sequence: CSASPNGAEQYV.

This clonotype came up a few times. The chain couples TRBV6-1 to TRBJ1-1, with D possibly matching TRBD1 (5 bases). The V and J ends lost 3 bases and 3 bases respectively, with 8 bases between them. Germline V gives CDR1 MNHNS, CDR2 SASEGT. The CDR3 sequence is 13 residues long. The DNA of the CDR3 is TGTGCCAGCAGTGACAGGGTGGACACTGAAGCTTTCTTT. Protein: CASSDRVDTEAFF.

This clonotype was observed many times. The V call is TRBV7-3, the J call TRBJ2-1, with 7 bases lining up with TRBD1. The CDR3 is 15 residues long. Germline trimming cut 1 base from V and 0 bases from J; bases unmatched to any gene: 0. Germline assignment: CDR1 SGHTA and CDR2 FQGTGA. CDR3 protein: CASSLNRGSYNEQFF. The CDR3 nucleotides are TGTGCCAGCAGCTTAAACAGGGGCTCCTACAATGAGCAGTTCTTC.

This clonotype was found a few times. The chain employs TRBV7-9 and TRBJ1-1; D might be TRBD1 (6 bases). Germline V CDR1 and CDR2: SEHNR, FQNEAQ (reference sequence). V shed 2 bases and J shed 9 bases, with 16 bases lying between them. CDR3 length equals 14 residues. Written as DNA, the CDR3 is TGTGCCAGCAGCTTAACGAAGGGACAAACCAAAGCTTTCTTT. The encoded protein is CASSLTKGQTKAFF.

The V call is TRBV5-4, the J call TRBJ2-1; D is possibly TRBD1 (6 bases). From germline, CDR1 is SGHNT and CDR2 YYREEE (reference sequence). This CDR3 region has 14 residues. V was clipped by 0 bases and J by 7 bases, with 11 bases between them. The CDR3 loop reads CASSLEQGMNEQFF. The CDR3 DNA reads TGTGCCAGCAGCTTGGAGCAGGGGATGAATGAGCAGTTCTTC.

This clonotype was observed many times. V is TRBV7-2 and J is TRBJ2-1; a possible D gene is TRBD2 (7 bases). The V and J ends lost 5 bases and 6 bases respectively, with 17 bases between them. CDR3 length equals 15 residues. Germline values: CDR1 SGHTA, CDR2 FQGNSA. The CDR3 reads CASSPLGGAGNEQFF. The CDR3 DNA reads as TGTGCCAGCAGCCCTTTAGGGGGGGCCGGCAATGAGCAGTTCTTC.

This clonotype occurred a few times. The chain is built from TRBV7-2 and TRBJ2-3, with D uncertain. Germline values: CDR1 SGHTA, CDR2 FQGNSA. The CDR3 length is 13 residues. Trimming pared 5 bases from V and 4 bases from J, leaving 10 bases between. CDR3 coding DNA: TGTGCCAGCAGCCCCCACTCGCCAGATACGCAGTATTTT. Translation gives CASSPHSPDTQYF.